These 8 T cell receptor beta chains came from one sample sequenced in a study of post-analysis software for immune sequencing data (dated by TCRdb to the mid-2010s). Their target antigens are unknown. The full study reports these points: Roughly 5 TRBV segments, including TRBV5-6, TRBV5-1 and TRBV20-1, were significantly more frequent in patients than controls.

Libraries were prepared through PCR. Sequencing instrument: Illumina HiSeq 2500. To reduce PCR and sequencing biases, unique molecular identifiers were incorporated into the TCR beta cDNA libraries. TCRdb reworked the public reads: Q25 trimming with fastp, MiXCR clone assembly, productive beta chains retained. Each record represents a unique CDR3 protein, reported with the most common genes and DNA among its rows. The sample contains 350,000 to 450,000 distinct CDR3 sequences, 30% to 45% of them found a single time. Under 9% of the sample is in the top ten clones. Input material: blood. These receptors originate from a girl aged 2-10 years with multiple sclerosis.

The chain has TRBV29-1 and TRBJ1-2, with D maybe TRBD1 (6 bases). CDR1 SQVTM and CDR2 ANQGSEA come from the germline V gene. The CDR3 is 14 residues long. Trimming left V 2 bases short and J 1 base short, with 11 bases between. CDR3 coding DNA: TGCAGCGTTGAACGGGACAAAATTAACTATGGCTACACCTTC. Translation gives CSVERDKINYGYTF.

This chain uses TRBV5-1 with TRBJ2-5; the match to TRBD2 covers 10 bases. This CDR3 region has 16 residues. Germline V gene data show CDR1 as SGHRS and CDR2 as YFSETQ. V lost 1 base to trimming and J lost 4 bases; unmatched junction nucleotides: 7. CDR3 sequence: CASSLTGSSGGETQYF. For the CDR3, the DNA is TGCGCCAGCAGCTTGACGGGATCTAGCGGGGGAGAGACCCAGTACTTC. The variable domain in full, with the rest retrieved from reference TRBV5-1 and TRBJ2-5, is KAGVTQTPRYLIKTRGQQVTLSCSPISGHRSVSWYQQTPGQGLQFLFEYFSETQRNKGNFPGRFSGRQFSNSRSEMNVSTLELGDSALYLCASSLTGSSGGETQYFGPGTRLLVL.

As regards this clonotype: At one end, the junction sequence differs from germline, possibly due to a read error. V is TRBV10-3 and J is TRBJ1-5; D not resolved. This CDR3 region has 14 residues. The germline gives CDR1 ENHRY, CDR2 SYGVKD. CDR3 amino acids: CAISESSSNQPQHF. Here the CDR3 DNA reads TGCGCCATCAGTGAGTCAAGTAGCAATCAGCCCCAGCATTTT.

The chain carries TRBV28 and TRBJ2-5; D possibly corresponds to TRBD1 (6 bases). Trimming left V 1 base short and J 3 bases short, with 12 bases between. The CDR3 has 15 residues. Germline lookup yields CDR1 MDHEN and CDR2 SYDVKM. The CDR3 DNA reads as TGTGCCAGCAGTTTATTCGAGGGGGTCGAAGAGACCCAGTACTTC. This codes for CASSLFEGVEETQYF.

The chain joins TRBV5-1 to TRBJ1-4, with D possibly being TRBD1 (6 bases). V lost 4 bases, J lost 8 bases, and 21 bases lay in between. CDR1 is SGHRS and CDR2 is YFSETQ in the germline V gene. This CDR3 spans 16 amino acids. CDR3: CASSRGWGAAKEKLFF. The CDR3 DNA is TGCGCCAGCAGCCGAGGCTGGGGGGCCGCGAAAGAAAAACTGTTTTTT.

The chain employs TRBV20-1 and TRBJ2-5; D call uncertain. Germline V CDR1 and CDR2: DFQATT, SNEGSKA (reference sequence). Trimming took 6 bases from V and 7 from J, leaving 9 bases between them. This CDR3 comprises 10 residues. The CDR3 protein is CSAIRATQYF. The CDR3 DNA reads TGCAGTGCCATAAGAGCGACCCAGTACTTC.

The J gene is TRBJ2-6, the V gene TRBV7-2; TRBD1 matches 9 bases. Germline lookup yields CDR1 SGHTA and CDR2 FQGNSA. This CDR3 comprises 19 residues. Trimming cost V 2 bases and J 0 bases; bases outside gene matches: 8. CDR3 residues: CASSLSLGTGLSGANVLTF. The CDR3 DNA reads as TGTGCCAGCAGCTTAAGTCTTGGGACAGGGCTCTCTGGGGCCAACGTCCTGACTTTC.

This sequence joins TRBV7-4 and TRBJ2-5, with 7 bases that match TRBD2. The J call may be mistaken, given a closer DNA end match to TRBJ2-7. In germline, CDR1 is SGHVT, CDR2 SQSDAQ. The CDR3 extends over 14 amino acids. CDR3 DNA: TGTGCCAGCAGCCATAGCGGGTCCTCCTACGAGCAGTACTTC. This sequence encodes CASSHSGSSYEQYF.